This TCR beta chain was sequenced in a study of beta chain features in type 1 diabetes. This clone was recorded a few times. The antigen is unknown. Every isolated RNA sample was fully reverse transcribed, so sequencing captured expressed TCRB transcripts. Mean read depth for naive, central memory and regulatory T cell samples was 3.5 million to 4.5 million reads. Measured with immunoSEQ multiplex PCR; TCRdb has only the in-frame clones, and not every one. The table includes about 180,000 clones, 13% detected once. V lost 2 bases and J 1 base, leaving 13 bases between the germline ends. The length of the CDR3 is 15 residues. The V gene's germline CDR1 is SGHRS and CDR2 YFSETQ. Broader study findings: Whether HLA type influences TCRB rearrangement remained unresolved here. Researchers report that Type 1 diabetes patients had moderately but significantly shorter TCRB CDR3s across all four CD4+ subsets.

Sequencing input: central memory CD4+ T cells from blood. This TCR was recovered from a woman aged 18-29 years in good health. V usage is TRBV5-1 and J usage is TRBJ2-7; possibly TRBD1 for D (7 bases). This CDR3 is CASSFGGGASYEQYF. The CDR3 coding sequence is TGCGCCAGCAGCTTCGGAGGGGGCGCGTCCTACGAGCAGTACTTC.